The 22 T cell receptor beta chains presented below share a single source sample, sequenced in a study of blood T cell repertoires in COVID-19 (dated by TCRdb to the early 2020s). Library preparation was by the immunoSEQ multiplex PCR assay. In its TCRdb copy, this immuneACCESS table keeps in-frame sequences only and misses some clones. Where compared with another copy, unresolved V genes explain less than half of these, and the others have no known cause. The sample table holds about 380,000 clones, of which about 89% were seen once. The ten top clones hold 1.3% of the sample. Specimen: PBMCs or T cells enriched from blood (not recorded which). These receptors all stem from a man younger than 40 who had recovered from COVID-19.

The V and J genes are TRBV12-5 and TRBJ2-7; D might be TRBD2 (5 bases). CDR3 size: 13 residues. Trimming left V 3 bases short and J 0 bases short, with 6 bases between. Germline CDR1 is LGHNT and CDR2 is FRNRAP. CDR3 loop: CASGLAVSYEQYF. The CDR3 DNA is TGTGCTAGTGGTTTAGCGGTCTCCTACGAGCAGTACTTC. Looking up the rest from reference TRBV12-5 and TRBJ2-7 gives the full variable domain: DARVTQTPRHKVTEMGQEVTMRCQPILGHNTVFWYRQTMMQGLELLAYFRNRAPLDDSGMPKDRFSAEMPDATLATLKIQPSEPRDSAVYFCASGLAVSYEQYFGPGTRLTVT.

V is TRBV4-1 and J is TRBJ1-1, with a possible D match to TRBD1 (5 bases). V was trimmed by 1 base and J by 1 base, leaving 7 bases between them. Germline V gene data show CDR1 as MGHRA and CDR2 as YSYEKL. This CDR3 spans 14 amino acids. The DNA of the CDR3 is TGCGCCAGCAGCCAAGTTGGGGCGAACACTGAAGCTTTCTTT. Encoded protein: CASSQVGANTEAFF.

This chain links TRBV19 with TRBJ1-6; D uncertain. The ends were cut back, 3 bases at V and 5 bases at J, with 11 bases in the middle. CDR1 is LNHDA, CDR2 SQIVND, per germline (reference sequence). The CDR3 extends over 15 amino acids. The CDR3 DNA is TGTGCCAGTAGTATCGATTGGCAAGATAATTCACCCCTCCACTTT. Protein product: CASSIDWQDNSPLHF.

This clone has a single count. The rearrangement uses TRBV4-1 and TRBJ1-6, with TRBD1 matching 7 bases. Germline-derived CDR1 and CDR2 are MGHRA and YSYEKL. V shed 0 bases and J 2 bases; nucleotides not matched to a gene: 1. The CDR3 has 16 residues. CDR3 DNA: TGCGCCAGCAGCCAAGAAGGGACAGCCTATAATTCACCCCTCCACTTT. Protein product: CASSQEGTAYNSPLHF.

V is TRBV5-1 and J is TRBJ1-2; 7 bases line up with TRBD1. The CDR3 runs to 13 residues. The J segment lost 4 bases and the V segment lost 4 bases, leaving 4 bases of the junction unmatched. Germline-derived CDR1 and CDR2 are SGHRS and YFSETQ. DNA for the CDR3: TGCGCCAGCAGCCCAGGGACAGTCTATGGCTACACCTTC. Translated: CASSPGTVYGYTF.

This sequence joins TRBV10-1 and TRBJ1-1; perhaps TRBD1 as D (6 bases). Germline V lookup: CDR1 WNHNN, CDR2 SYGVQD (reference sequence). The CDR3 is made up of 13 amino acids. Trimming cost V 6 bases and J 10 bases, with 18 bases left between them. The DNA for the CDR3 is TGCGCCAGCAGCTCGGCAGGGGCGACGAGAGCTTTCTTT. It translates to CASSSAGATRAFF.

V is TRBV10-3 and J is TRBJ1-2; TRBD1 matches at 8 bases. CDR1 ENHRY and CDR2 SYGVKD come from the germline V gene. Trimming at V came to 6 bases and at J to 8 bases, leaving 8 bases not matched to a gene. The CDR3 totals 13 residues. The CDR3 coding sequence is TGTGCCATCAGCCCGGGACAGGCCGACGGCTACACCTTC. Translating it yields CAISPGQADGYTF.

This clone appeared a single time. The chain combines TRBV3-1 (or the pseudogene TRBV3-2) with TRBJ2-1; 10 positions match TRBD1. CDR1 and CDR2 from the germline V gene are LGHDT and YNNKEL (reference sequence). J lost 8 bases, V lost 5 bases, and 9 bases had no gene match. The CDR3 runs 15 residues. The CDR3 DNA sequence: TGTGCCAGCAGCTTGGGACAGGGGTTTATAGATGAGCAGTTCTTC. Its protein product is CASSLGQGFIDEQFF.

This clone occurred once. This sequence joins TRBV19 and TRBJ2-3, with D possibly matching TRBD2 (6 bases). Trimming removed 3 bases at V and 0 bases at J, with 10 bases between. CDR3 length: 15 amino acids. CDR1 LNHDA and CDR2 SQIVND come from the germline V gene (reference sequence). CDR3 amino acids: CASSIPGLSTDTQYF. CDR3 in DNA: TGTGCCAGTAGTATTCCGGGACTTAGCACAGATACGCAGTATTTT. Based on the CDR3 plus reference TRBV19 and TRBJ2-3, the full variable domain is DGGITQSPKYLFRKEGQNVTLSCEQNLNHDAMYWYRQDPGQGLRLIYYSQIVNDFQKGDIAEGYSVSREKKESFPLTVTSAQKNPTAFYLCASSIPGLSTDTQYFGPGTRLTVL.

The chain links TRBV5-6 to TRBJ1-1; D may be TRBD1 (6 bases). Looked up from germline, CDR1 is SGHDT and CDR2 is YYEEEE. V was clipped by 2 bases and J by 7 bases, with 15 bases between them. There are 14 residues in the CDR3. This CDR3 reads CASSFVGTNYEAFF. The CDR3 DNA is TGTGCCAGCAGCTTTGTAGGGACAAACTATGAAGCTTTCTTT.

The genes are TRBV7-9 and TRBJ2-3; unclear D gene. The germline CDR1 and CDR2 sequences are SEHNR and FQNEAQ (reference sequence). Trimming took off 3 bases at V and 7 bases at J, with 8 bases between the two ends. The CDR3 runs to 12 residues. DNA of the CDR3: TGTGCCAGCAGCTTGGTTGCTAATACGCAGTATTTT. Protein: CASSLVANTQYF.

This clone was seen a handful of times. The CDR3 DNA sequence: TGTGCCAGCATCCGGACAGGGGAGGCCACTGAAGCTTTCTTT. It encodes CASIRTGEATEAFF. The chain joins TRBV13 to TRBJ1-1; 9 bases agree with TRBD1. J was trimmed by 4 bases and V by 7 bases; bases with no gene match: 7. Germline CDR1 and CDR2: PRHDT and FYEKMQ (reference sequence). The CDR3 consists of 14 residues.

The chain recombines TRBV23-1 with TRBJ1-1; 8 bases map to TRBD1. TRBV23-1 is an ORF for which the function is uncertain. This CDR3 region has 16 residues. Germline trimming cut 0 bases from V and 0 bases from J; bases unmatched to any gene: 3. The CDR3 DNA follows: TGCGCCAGCAGTCAATCCAGGACAGGGCTGAACACTGAAGCTTTCTTT. The encoded protein is CASSQSRTGLNTEAFF.

This chain connects TRBV4-1 to TRBJ1-3; D gene unclear. This CDR3 has 14 residues. The germline CDR1 and CDR2 sequences are MGHRA and YSYEKL. V was clipped by 0 bases and J by 0 bases, with 3 bases between them. CDR3 nucleotide sequence: TGCGCCAGCAGCCAAGAAGCCTCTGGAAACACCATATATTTT. Residues: CASSQEASGNTIYF.

The chain uses TRBV11-2 and TRBJ2-3; 7 nucleotides agree with TRBD2. The junction had 4 bases not matched to a gene; V was cut back by 2 bases and J by 2 bases. CDR1 and CDR2 (germline): SGHAT, FQNNGV. This CDR3 region has 15 residues. This chain's CDR3 is CASSLTSENTDTQYF. CDR3 coding DNA: TGTGCCAGCAGCTTAACTAGCGAGAACACAGATACGCAGTATTTT.

This clone has a single count. The chain carries TRBV19 and TRBJ1-5; D not certain. Trimming left V 5 bases short and J 1 base short, with 12 bases between. The germline CDR1 and CDR2 sequences are LNHDA and SQIVND (reference sequence). The CDR3 consists of 15 residues. The CDR3 DNA reads TGTGCCAGTAGTTCTACCTTATGGAGCAATCAGCCCCAGCATTTT. Protein product: CASSSTLWSNQPQHF.

The gene calls are TRBV5-1 and TRBJ2-2; D not certain. Germline CDR1 is SGHRS and CDR2 is YFSETQ. The CDR3 runs to 15 residues. Trimming cost V 2 bases and J 4 bases, with 12 bases left between them. The CDR3 DNA is TGCGCCAGCAGCTTTCCTGAATCAGGCACCGGGGAGCTGTTTTTT. It encodes CASSFPESGTGELFF.

This clone was seen a handful of times. This same CDR3 is encoded by further DNA sequences in the sample. The chain uses TRBV18 and TRBJ1-2; the D gene is possibly TRBD1 (6 bases). Germline values: CDR1 KGHSH, CDR2 LQKENI. V was pared by 3 bases and J by 5 bases, with 13 bases between. This CDR3 contains 14 residues. Here the CDR3 reads CASSPGQSTYGYTF. The CDR3 bases are TGTGCCAGCTCACCCGGACAGAGTACTTATGGCTACACCTTC.

This clone was seen a handful of times. The chain employs TRBV5-1 and TRBJ1-4, with no clear D. V gave up 0 bases and J gave up 3 bases, with 12 bases separating them. Germline V gives CDR1 SGHRS, CDR2 YFSETQ. This CDR3 spans 16 amino acids. DNA for the CDR3: TGCGCCAGCAGCTTGGCCCTGGAGGGCTCTAATGAAAAACTGTTTTTT. Its translation: CASSLALEGSNEKLFF.

V is TRBV4-1 and J is TRBJ1-2; 9 positions agree with TRBD1. Trimming cost V 4 bases and J 8 bases; bases outside gene matches: 11. The V gene's germline CDR1 is MGHRA and CDR2 YSYEKL. This CDR3 comprises 15 residues. The DNA for the CDR3 is TGCGCCAGCAGCCCTGGTGGGGGGACAGGGTACGGCTACACCTTC. Amino acids: CASSPGGGTGYGYTF.

This clone was found once. The chain links TRBV2 to TRBJ1-2; D is ambiguous. The V end was cut by 6 bases, the J end by 13 bases, with 15 bases between. CDR3 length: 11 residues. Germline CDR1 reads SNHLY; CDR2 reads FYNNEI. CDR3 in DNA: TGTGCCAGCAGGTACACGGCCGACACCACCTTC. It specifies CASRYTADTTF.

In its sample, this clone was seen once. The genes are TRBV27 and TRBJ2-7, with 8 bases aligning to TRBD1. V was clipped by 0 bases and J by 3 bases; unmatched bases: 4. The V gene's germline CDR1 is MNHEY and CDR2 SMNVEV (reference sequence). The CDR3 extends over 15 amino acids. The CDR3 spells CASSLSRQGIYEQYF. CDR3 DNA sequence: TGTGCCAGCAGTTTATCCCGACAGGGGATCTACGAGCAGTACTTC.